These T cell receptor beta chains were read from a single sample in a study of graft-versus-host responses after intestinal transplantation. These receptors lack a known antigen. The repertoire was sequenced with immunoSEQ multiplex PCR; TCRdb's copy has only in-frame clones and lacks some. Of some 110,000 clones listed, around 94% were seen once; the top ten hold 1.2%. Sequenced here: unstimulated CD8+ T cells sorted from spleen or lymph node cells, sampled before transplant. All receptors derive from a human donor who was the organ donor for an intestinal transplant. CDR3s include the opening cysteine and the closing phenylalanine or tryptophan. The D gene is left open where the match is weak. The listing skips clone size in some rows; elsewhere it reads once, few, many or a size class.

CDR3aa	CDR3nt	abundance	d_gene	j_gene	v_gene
CASSYVRVGQETQYF	TGTGCCAGCAGTTACGTGCGGGTAGGACAAGAGACCCAGTACTTC	few	NA	TRBJ2-5	TRBV6-5
CASSYGTGGYEQYF	TGTGCCAGCAGTTACGGGACAGGGGGCTACGAGCAGTACTTC	few	TRBD1	TRBJ2-7	TRBV6-5
CASSYRGGVYEQYF	TGTGCCAGCAGTTACAGGGGGGGAGTCTACGAGCAGTACTTC	NA	NA	TRBJ2-7	TRBV6-5
CASNPDPRTEAFF	TGTGCCAGCAATCCGGACCCCCGAACTGAAGCTTTCTTT	NA	NA	TRBJ1-1	TRBV2
CASGDVNTGELFF	TGCGCCAGCGGGGACGTCAACACCGGGGAGCTGTTTTTT	NA	NA	TRBJ2-2	TRBV10-1
CASSYDLSSYEQYF	TGTGCCAGCAGCTACGACTTGAGCTCCTACGAGCAGTACTTC	once	NA	TRBJ2-7	TRBV7-2
CAWSGDVGAGYEQYF	TGTGCCTGGAGTGGAGACGTCGGAGCGGGCTACGAGCAGTACTTC	NA	NA	TRBJ2-7	TRBV30
CASSLKDSHTEAFF	TGTGCCAGCAGTTTAAAGGATAGCCACACTGAAGCTTTCTTT	NA	NA	TRBJ1-1	TRBV27
CASRPLDAKPQETQYF	TGTGCCAGCAGACCACTGGACGCTAAGCCCCAAGAGACCCAGTACTTC	NA	NA	TRBJ2-5	TRBV6-6
CSFGGYTEQFF	TGCAGCTTCGGGGGGTACACGGAGCAGTTCTTC	NA	TRBD2	TRBJ2-1	TRBV20-1
CAAAFGGRIYEQYF	TGTGCCGCCGCCTTTGGCGGGAGGATCTACGAGCAGTACTTC	NA	TRBD2	TRBJ2-7	TRBV10-3
CASSSLPLAKNIQYF	TGTGCCAGCAGTTCCCTCCCTTTAGCCAAAAACATTCAGTACTTC	NA	NA	TRBJ2-4	TRBV27
CASSLGLAAELFF	TGTGCCAGCAGCTTAGGACTAGCGGCGGAGCTGTTTTTT	once	TRBD2	TRBJ2-2	TRBV7-9
CASSHYRGPDQPQHF	TGCGCCAGCAGCCACTACAGGGGGCCTGATCAGCCCCAGCATTTT	NA	TRBD1	TRBJ1-5	TRBV4-1
CACSGTGNQPQHF	TGCGCCTGCTCGGGGACCGGCAATCAGCCCCAGCATTTT	NA	NA	TRBJ1-5	TRBV10-2
CAWTVGTGTDTQYF	TGTGCCTGGACCGTCGGGACAGGGACAGATACGCAGTATTTT	NA	TRBD1	TRBJ2-3	TRBV30
CASSTGVGYYNEQFF	TGTGCCAGTAGTACAGGTGTCGGATACTACAATGAGCAGTTCTTC	NA	NA	TRBJ2-1	TRBV19
CASSKGDTGTGGNQPQHF	TGTGCCAGCAGCAAAGGGGATACCGGGACAGGAGGCAATCAGCCCCAGCATTTT	NA	NA	TRBJ1-5	TRBV21-1
CASSLGVNTEAFF	TGTGCCAGCAGCTTAGGGGTGAACACTGAAGCTTTCTTT	NA	NA	TRBJ1-1	TRBV13
CASSFETSGSSLWETQYF	TGTGCCAGCAGCTTCGAGACTAGCGGGAGTTCTTTGTGGGAGACCCAGTACTTC	NA	TRBD2	TRBJ2-5	TRBV5-8
CASSFGTKPYEQYF	TGTGCCAGTAGTTTTGGGACTAAGCCCTACGAGCAGTACTTC	NA	TRBD2	TRBJ2-7	TRBV19
CSANTSTIYF	TGCAGTGCGAACACAAGCACCATATATTTT	NA	NA	TRBJ1-3	TRBV20-1
CASSMWSRGNTEAFF	TGTGCCAGTAGTATGTGGAGCCGGGGGAACACTGAAGCTTTCTTT	NA	NA	TRBJ1-1	TRBV19
CASSQDGGSDQETQYF	TGCGCCAGCAGCCAAGATGGCGGGAGCGACCAAGAGACCCAGTACTTC	NA	TRBD2	TRBJ2-5	TRBV4-1
CSVEPEKLGTDTQYF	TGCAGCGTTGAACCCGAAAAGCTTGGCACAGATACGCAGTATTTT	once	NA	TRBJ2-3	TRBV29-1
CASSEVLPYEQYF	TGTGCCAGCAGTGAAGTTCTCCCCTACGAGCAGTACTTC	NA	NA	TRBJ2-7	TRBV6-1
CASSFGQGERETQYF	TGTGCCAGCAGTTTTGGGCAGGGAGAGCGAGAGACCCAGTACTTC	NA	NA	TRBJ2-5	TRBV27
CASSVEGASTDTQYF	TGTGCCAGCAGCGTAGAAGGTGCTAGCACAGATACGCAGTATTTT	NA	NA	TRBJ2-3	TRBV9
CASSEPPFEEQYF	TGTGCCAGCAGTGAACCGCCCTTCGAGGAGCAGTACTTC	NA	NA	TRBJ2-7	TRBV6-5
CASSPGGGPGNTIYF	TGTGCCAGCAGTCCGGGGGGAGGGCCCGGAAACACCATATATTTT	once	NA	TRBJ1-3	TRBV7-8
CASTGTGLYEQYF	TGTGCCAGCACCGGGACAGGTTTGTACGAGCAGTACTTC	once	TRBD1	TRBJ2-7	TRBV27
CASSQGNNQPQHF	TGTGCCAGCAGTCAGGGCAACAATCAGCCCCAGCATTTT	NA	NA	TRBJ1-5	TRBV6-5
CAWYNGQVPYEQYF	TGTGCCTGGTACAACGGACAGGTGCCCTACGAGCAGTACTTC	NA	TRBD1	TRBJ2-7	TRBV30
CASSPLEANNEQFF	TGTGCCAGCAGTCCGCTGGAGGCTAACAATGAGCAGTTCTTC	NA	NA	TRBJ2-1	TRBV28
CASSPLGTLETGELFF	TGTGCCAGCAGCCCATTAGGCACACTGGAGACCGGGGAGCTGTTTTTT	NA	NA	TRBJ2-2	TRBV7-3
CASSFSYEQYF	TGTGCCAGCAGTTTTTCCTACGAGCAGTACTTC	NA	NA	TRBJ2-7	TRBV27
CASSRLALTGELFF	TGCGCCAGCAGCCGCCTAGCGCTCACCGGGGAGCTGTTTTTT	NA	NA	TRBJ2-2	TRBV4-1
CASSYDRSYGYTF	TGTGCCAGCAGTTACGACAGGTCCTATGGCTACACCTTC	NA	NA	TRBJ1-2	TRBV6-5
CASSSGLAGIHRELFF	TGTGCCAGCAGCTCCGGACTAGCGGGGATACACCGGGAGCTGTTTTTT	few	TRBD2	TRBJ2-2	TRBV11-2
CASSPLPTPPGRKIVQYF	TGTGCCAGCTCACCCCTACCAACTCCCCCGGGACGGAAGATCGTGCAGTACTTC	once	NA	TRBJ2-7	TRBV18
CASSLASTDTQYF	TGTGCCAGCAGCTTGGCCAGCACAGATACGCAGTATTTT	NA	NA	TRBJ2-3	TRBV5-4
CASRSPGLAAKSSYNEQFF	TGTGCCAGCAGATCCCCGGGACTAGCGGCCAAGAGCTCCTACAATGAGCAGTTCTTC	NA	TRBD2	TRBJ2-1	TRBV28
CASSKTGGNGYTF	TGCGCCAGCAGCAAAACAGGGGGCAATGGCTACACCTTC	once	TRBD1	TRBJ1-2	TRBV4-1
CASSLNLESTEAFF	TGTGCCAGCAGCTTAAACCTGGAGAGCACTGAAGCTTTCTTT	NA	NA	TRBJ1-1	TRBV11-2
CASSTRDRGISSTDTQYF	TGTGCCAGCAGCACCCGGGACAGGGGAATCTCTAGCACAGATACGCAGTATTTT	NA	TRBD1	TRBJ2-3	TRBV7-2